The clone carrying this TCR beta chain has at least ten counts. This record comes from a study of identical twins. This CDR3 has 14 residues. The V gene lost 2 bases and the J gene lost 2 bases, with 10 bases spanning the gap. The germline CDR1 and CDR2 sequences are MNHEY and SMNVEV (reference sequence). TCRdb analysed the 5' RACE reads with MiXCR anew, one entry per CDR3 protein. Of 250,000 to 350,000 distinct CDR3 sequences in the sample, nearly 9.5% are singletons; the top ten hold roughly 6.4%. These data also featured in a second study, about yellow fever vaccine responses in identical twins.

The sequence was collected from a woman aged 18-29 years in good health. The specimen sequenced was CD8+ T cells sorted from blood. The rearrangement joins TRBV27 to TRBJ2-7; weak D call: TRBD1 (5 bases). CDR3 sequence (DNA): TGTGCCAGCAGTTTAAGGGGATCCACCTACGAGCAGTACTTC. The encoded protein is CASSLRGSTYEQYF.